This T cell receptor beta chain was observed in a study of response to subunit inactivated influenza vaccine. Regarding the study as a whole: With each seasonal influenza vaccination, the authors suggested, few new T cells are recruited.

TCRdb reprocessed the RT-PCR reads with MiXCR, giving one entry per CDR3 protein. The sample includes some 520,000 distinct CDR3 sequences, approximately 17% of them seen just once. CDR3 length equals 13 residues. V was shortened by 8 bases and J by 2 bases, with 12 bases between the two germline ends. The germline V gene has CDR1 SNHLY and CDR2 FYNNEI. A remark on this clonotype: What it binds is unknown.

Sequencing used CD4+ T cells sorted from PBMCs, obtained around 25 months after vaccination. This receptor was taken from a man between 50 and 75 years old who received an inactivated influenza vaccine. V usage is TRBV2 and J usage is TRBJ2-5; D remains ambiguous. CDR3 amino acids: CASFEWAQETQYF. The CDR3 DNA reads TGTGCCAGCTTCGAGTGGGCACAAGAGACCCAGTACTTC.